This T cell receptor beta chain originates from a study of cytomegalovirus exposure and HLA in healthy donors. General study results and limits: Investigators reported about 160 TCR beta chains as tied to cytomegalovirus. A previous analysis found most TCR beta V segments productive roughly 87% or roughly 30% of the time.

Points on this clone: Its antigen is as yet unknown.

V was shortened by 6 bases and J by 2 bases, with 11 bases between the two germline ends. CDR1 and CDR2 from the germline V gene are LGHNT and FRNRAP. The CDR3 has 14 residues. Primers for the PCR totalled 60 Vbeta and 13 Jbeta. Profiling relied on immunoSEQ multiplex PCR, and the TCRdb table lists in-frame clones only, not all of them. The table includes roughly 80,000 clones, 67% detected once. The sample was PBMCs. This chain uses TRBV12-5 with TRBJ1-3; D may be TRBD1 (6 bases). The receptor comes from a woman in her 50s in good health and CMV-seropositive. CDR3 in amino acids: CASGQQGPGNTIYF. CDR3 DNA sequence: TGTGCTAGTGGCCAACAGGGCCCTGGAAACACCATATATTTT.